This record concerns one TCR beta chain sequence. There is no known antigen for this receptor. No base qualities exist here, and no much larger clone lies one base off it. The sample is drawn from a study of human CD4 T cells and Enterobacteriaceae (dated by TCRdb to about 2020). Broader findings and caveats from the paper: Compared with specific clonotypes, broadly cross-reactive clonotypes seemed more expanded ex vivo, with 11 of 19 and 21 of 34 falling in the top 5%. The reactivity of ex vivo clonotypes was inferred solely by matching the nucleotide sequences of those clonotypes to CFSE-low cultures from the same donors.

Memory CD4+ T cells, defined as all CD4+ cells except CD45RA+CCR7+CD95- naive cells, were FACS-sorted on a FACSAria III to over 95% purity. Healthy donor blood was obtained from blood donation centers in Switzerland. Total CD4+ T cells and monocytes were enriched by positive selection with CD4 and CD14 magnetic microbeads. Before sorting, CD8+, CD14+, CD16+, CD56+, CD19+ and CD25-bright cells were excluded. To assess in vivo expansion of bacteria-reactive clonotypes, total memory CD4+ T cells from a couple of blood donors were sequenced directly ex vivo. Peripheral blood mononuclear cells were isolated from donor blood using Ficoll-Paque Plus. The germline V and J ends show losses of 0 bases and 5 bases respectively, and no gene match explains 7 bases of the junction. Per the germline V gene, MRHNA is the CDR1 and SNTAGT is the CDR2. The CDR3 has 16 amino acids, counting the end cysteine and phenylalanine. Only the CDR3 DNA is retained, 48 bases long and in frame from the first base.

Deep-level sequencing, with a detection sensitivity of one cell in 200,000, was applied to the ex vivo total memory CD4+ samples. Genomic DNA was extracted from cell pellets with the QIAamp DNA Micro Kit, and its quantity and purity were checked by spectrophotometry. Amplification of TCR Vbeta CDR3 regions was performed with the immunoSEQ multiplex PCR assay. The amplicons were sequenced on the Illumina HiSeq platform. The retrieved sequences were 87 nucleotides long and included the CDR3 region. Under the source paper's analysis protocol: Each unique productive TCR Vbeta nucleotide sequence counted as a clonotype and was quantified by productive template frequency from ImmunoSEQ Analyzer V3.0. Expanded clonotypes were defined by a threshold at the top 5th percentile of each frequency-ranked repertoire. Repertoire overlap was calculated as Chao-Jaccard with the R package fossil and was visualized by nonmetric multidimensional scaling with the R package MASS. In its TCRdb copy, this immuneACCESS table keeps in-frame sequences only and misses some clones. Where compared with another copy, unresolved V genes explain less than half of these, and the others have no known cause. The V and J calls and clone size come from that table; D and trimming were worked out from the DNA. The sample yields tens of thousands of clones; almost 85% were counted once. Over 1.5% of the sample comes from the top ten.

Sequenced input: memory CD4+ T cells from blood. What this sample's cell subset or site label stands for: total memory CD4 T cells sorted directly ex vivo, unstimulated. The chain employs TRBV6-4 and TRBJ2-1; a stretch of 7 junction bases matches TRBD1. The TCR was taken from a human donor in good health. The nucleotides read TGTGCCAGCAGTGACTCTTGGCAGGGGGTGAACAATGAGCAGTTCTTC. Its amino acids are CASSDSWQGVNNEQFF.